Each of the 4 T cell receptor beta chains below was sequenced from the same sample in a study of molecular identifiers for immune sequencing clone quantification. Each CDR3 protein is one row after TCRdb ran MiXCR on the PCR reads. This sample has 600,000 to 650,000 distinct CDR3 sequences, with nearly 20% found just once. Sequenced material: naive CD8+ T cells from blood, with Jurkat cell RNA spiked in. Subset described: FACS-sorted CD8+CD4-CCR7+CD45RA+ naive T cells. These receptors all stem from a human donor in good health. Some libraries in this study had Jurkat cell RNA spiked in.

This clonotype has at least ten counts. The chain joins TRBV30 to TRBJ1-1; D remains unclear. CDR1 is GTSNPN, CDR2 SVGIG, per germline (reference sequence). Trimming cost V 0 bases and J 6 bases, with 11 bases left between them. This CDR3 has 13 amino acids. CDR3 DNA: TGTGCCTGGAGTGTAACTCTACGCGCTGAAGCTTTCTTT. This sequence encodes CAWSVTLRAEAFF.

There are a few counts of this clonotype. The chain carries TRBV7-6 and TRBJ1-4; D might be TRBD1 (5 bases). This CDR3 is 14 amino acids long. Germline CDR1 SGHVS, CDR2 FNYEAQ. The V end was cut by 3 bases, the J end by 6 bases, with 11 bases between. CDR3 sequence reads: CASSLWDGDEKLFF. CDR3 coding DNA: TGTGCCAGCAGCTTGTGGGACGGGGATGAAAAACTGTTTTTT. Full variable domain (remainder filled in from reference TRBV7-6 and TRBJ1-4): GAGVSQSPRYKVTKRGQDVALRCDPISGHVSLYWYRQALGQGPEFLTYFNYEAQQDKSGLPNDRFSAERPEGSISTLTIQRTEQRDSAMYRCASSLWDGDEKLFFGSGTQLSVL.

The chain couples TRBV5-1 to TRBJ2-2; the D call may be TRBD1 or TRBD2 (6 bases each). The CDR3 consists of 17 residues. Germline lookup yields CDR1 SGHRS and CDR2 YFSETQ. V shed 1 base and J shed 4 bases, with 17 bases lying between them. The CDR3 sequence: CASSLMSSGAGTGELFF. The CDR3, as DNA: TGCGCCAGCAGCTTGATGTCATCGGGGGCTGGCACCGGGGAGCTGTTTTTT. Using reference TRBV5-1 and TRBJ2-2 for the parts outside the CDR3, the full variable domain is KAGVTQTPRYLIKTRGQQVTLSCSPISGHRSVSWYQQTPGQGLQFLFEYFSETQRNKGNFPGRFSGRQFSNSRSEMNVSTLELGDSALYLCASSLMSSGAGTGELFFGEGSRLTVL.

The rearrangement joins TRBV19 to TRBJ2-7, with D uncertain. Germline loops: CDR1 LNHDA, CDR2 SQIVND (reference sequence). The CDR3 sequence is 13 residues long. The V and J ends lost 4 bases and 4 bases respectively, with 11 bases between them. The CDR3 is CASSSSQTYEQYF. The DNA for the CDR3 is TGTGCCAGTAGTAGTAGCCAGACTTACGAGCAGTACTTC.